This T cell receptor (beta chain) derives from a study of cytomegalovirus exposure and HLA in healthy donors. Study conclusions and caveats: TCR association rates varied by HLA locus in a later analysis, with DRB1 highest and HLA-C lowest.

The ends were cut back, 8 bases at V and 3 bases at J, with 13 bases in the middle. Germline CDR1 reads SGHVS; CDR2 reads FNYEAQ. This CDR3 comprises 13 residues. In regard to this clone: Its antigen remains unknown.

With 60 Vbeta and 13 Jbeta primers, the PCR was carried out. Method: immunoSEQ multiplex PCR; TCRdb's copy keeps in-frame clones and lacks some. The repertoire has under 200,000 clones, 80% to 90% of them found once; the top ten carry approximately 1.7%. V is TRBV7-6 and J is TRBJ1-1; D unclear. This sequence was found in a man aged 40-49 years in good health and CMV-seropositive. Source material: PBMCs. The CDR3 region is CASFDGGDTEAFF. The CDR3 DNA follows: TGTGCCAGCTTTGATGGCGGGGACACTGAAGCTTTCTTT.